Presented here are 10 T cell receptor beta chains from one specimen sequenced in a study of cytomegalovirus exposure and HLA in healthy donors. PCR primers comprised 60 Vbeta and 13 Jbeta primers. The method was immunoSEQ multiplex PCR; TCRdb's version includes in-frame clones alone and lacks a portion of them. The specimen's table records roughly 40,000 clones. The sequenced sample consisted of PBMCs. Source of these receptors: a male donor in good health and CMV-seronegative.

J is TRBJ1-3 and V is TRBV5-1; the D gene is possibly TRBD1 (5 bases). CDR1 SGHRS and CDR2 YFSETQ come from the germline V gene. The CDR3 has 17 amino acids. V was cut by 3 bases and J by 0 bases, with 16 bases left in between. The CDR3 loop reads CASSSTPQGTSGNTIYF. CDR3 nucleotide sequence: TGCGCCAGCAGCTCCACCCCGCAGGGAACCTCTGGAAACACCATATATTTT.

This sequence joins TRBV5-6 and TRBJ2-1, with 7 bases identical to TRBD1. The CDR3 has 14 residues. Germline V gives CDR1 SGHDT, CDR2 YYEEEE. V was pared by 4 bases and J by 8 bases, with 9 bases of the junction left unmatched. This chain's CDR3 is CASSPLDRDDEQFF. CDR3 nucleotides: TGTGCCAGCAGCCCCTTAGACAGGGACGATGAGCAGTTCTTC.

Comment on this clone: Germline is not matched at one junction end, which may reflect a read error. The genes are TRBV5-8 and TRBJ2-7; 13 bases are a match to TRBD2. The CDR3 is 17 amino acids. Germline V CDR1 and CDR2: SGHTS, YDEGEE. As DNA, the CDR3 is TGTGCCAGCAGCTCCGGACTAGCGGGGGCCTCCCTCTACCAGCAGTACTTC. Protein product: CASSSGLAGASLYQQYF.

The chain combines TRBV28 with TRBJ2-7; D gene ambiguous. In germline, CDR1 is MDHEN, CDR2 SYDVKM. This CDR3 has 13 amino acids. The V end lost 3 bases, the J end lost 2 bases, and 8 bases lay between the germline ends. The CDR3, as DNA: TGTGCCAGCAGTTTGGGCGTCCCCTACGAGCAGTACTTC. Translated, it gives CASSLGVPYEQYF.

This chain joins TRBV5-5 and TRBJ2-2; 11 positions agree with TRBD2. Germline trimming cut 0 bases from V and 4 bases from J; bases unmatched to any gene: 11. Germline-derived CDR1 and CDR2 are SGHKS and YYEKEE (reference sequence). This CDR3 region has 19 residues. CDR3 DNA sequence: TGTGCCAGCAGCTTGGCTTATTTAGCGGGGGGGCCAGGCACCGGGGAGCTGTTTTTT. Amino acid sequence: CASSLAYLAGGPGTGELFF. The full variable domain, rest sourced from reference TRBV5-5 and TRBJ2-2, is DAGVTQSPTHLIKTRGQQVTLRCSPISGHKSVSWYQQVLGQGPQFIFQYYEKEERGRGNFPDRFSARQFPNYSSELNVNALLLGDSALYLCASSLAYLAGGPGTGELFFGEGSRLTVL.

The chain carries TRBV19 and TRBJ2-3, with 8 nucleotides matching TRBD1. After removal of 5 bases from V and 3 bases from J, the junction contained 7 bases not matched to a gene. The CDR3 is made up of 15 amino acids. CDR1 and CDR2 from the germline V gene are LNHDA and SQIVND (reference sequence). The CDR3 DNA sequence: TGTGCCAGTAGTCCCTGGACAGGGTCAACAGATACGCAGTATTTT. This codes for CASSPWTGSTDTQYF.

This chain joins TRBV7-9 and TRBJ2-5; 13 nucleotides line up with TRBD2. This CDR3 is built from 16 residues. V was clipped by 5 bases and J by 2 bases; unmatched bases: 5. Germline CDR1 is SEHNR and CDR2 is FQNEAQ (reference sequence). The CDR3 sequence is CASSHGLAGEQETQYF. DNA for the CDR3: TGTGCCAGCAGCCATGGACTAGCGGGGGAACAAGAGACCCAGTACTTC.

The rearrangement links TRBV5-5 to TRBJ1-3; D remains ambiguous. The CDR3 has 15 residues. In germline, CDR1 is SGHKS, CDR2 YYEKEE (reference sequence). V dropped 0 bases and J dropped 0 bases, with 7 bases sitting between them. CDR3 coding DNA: TGTGCCAGCAGCTTGGATCCGAGCTCTGGAAACACCATATATTTT. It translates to CASSLDPSSGNTIYF.

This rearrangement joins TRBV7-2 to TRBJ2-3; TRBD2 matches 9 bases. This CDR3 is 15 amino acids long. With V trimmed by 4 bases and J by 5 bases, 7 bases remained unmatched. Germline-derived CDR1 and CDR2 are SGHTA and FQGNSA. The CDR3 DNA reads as TGTGCCAGCAGCTCGGGACTAGCCGTCGGAGATACGCAGTATTTT. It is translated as CASSSGLAVGDTQYF.

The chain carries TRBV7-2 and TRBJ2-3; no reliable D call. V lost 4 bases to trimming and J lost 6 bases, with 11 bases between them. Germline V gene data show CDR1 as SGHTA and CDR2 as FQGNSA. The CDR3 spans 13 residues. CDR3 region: CASSSYAKDTQYF. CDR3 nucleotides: TGTGCCAGCAGCTCCTACGCCAAGGATACGCAGTATTTT.